This is a list of T cell receptor beta chains from one sample in a study of T cell responses to AZD1222 COVID-19 vaccine. Data came from immunoSEQ multiplex PCR; TCRdb stores just in-frame clones and leaves some out. The table shows 100,000 or so clones, with around nine tenths occurring only once. The sample was peripheral blood, taken on day 0 of AZD1222 vaccination. Receptors originate from an adult in good health. The CDR3 runs from the conserved cysteine through the conserved F or W. The D gene is left open where the match is weak. Some rows mark clone size as missing; the rest say once, few, many or name a class of expanded clone.

>-|TRBJ1-4|-|TRBV9
TGTGCCAGCTCCAGGGGCCGGGAGAGTGAAAAACTGTTTTTT
CASSRGRESEKLFF
>-|TRBJ2-1|-|TRBV6-6
TGTGCCAGCAGTTACTCACTAGCTCTCAATGAGCAGTTCTTC
CASSYSLALNEQFF
>-|TRBJ1-2|-|TRBV11-3
TGTGCCAGCAGCTTAGCGATACAGGGAACGGATGGCTACACCTTC
CASSLAIQGTDGYTF
>TRBD1|TRBJ2-5|-|TRBV3-1/TRBV3-2
TGTGCCAGCAGCCAAGAGGGCAGGGGGCGGGAGACCCAGTACTTC
CASSQEGRGRETQYF
>-|TRBJ2-3|once|TRBV3-1/TRBV3-2
TGTGCCAGCAGCCAAGACGGGGGTTTCACAGATACGCAGTATTTT
CASSQDGGFTDTQYF
>TRBD2|TRBJ2-3|-|TRBV27
TGTGCCAGCAGTTTATTTAGCGGGGCGAGCACAGATACGCAGTATTTT
CASSLFSGASTDTQYF
>TRBD2|TRBJ2-2|-|TRBV5-4
TGTGCCAGCAGTCCTACAGCGGGAGTCACCGGGGAGCTGTTTTTT
CASSPTAGVTGELFF
>-|TRBJ1-1|-|TRBV28
TGTGCCAGCATTGGTGGCAGGCTGGGGAACACTGAAGCTTTCTTT
CASIGGRLGNTEAFF
>-|TRBJ2-2|-|TRBV4-3
TGCGCCAGCAGCCAAGCTCTCTCGGGGTCCGGGGAGCTGTTTTTT
CASSQALSGSGELFF
>-|TRBJ1-6|once|TRBV5-8
TGTGCCAGCAGCTTGGACAAGGGCTACGGGTCACCCCTCCACTTT
CASSLDKGYGSPLHF
>-|TRBJ2-1|-|TRBV24-1
TGTGCCACCAGTGATTTTGGAGGGAGCTCCTACAATGAGCAGTTCTTC
CATSDFGGSSYNEQFF
>-|TRBJ1-1|-|TRBV25-1
TGTGCCAGCAATCGGGAAGGGGGGGGCGAGTCTTTCTTT
CASNREGGGESFF
>-|TRBJ2-1|-|TRBV6-2/TRBV6-3
TGTGCCAGCAGCCCCCCCCACCCCTACAATGAGCAGTTCTTC
CASSPPHPYNEQFF
>TRBD2|TRBJ2-2|-|TRBV7-9
TGTGCCAGCAGCGGAAGAGCGGGAGCCAGGGCCGGGGAGCTGTTTTTT
CASSGRAGARAGELFF
>-|TRBJ1-2|-|TRBV5-6
TGTGCCAGCAGCTTGTCGGAGGGCTACGGCTACACCTTC
CASSLSEGYGYTF
>-|TRBJ1-2|-|TRBV7-2
TGTGCCAGCAGCTTAGGCCCTGGAAGTGGCTACACCTTC
CASSLGPGSGYTF
>-|TRBJ2-3|-|TRBV7-6
TGTGCCAGCAGCTTCTGGGACCTAAACAGGGTAGGGGCCACAGATACGCAGTATTTT
CASSFWDLNRVGATDTQYF
>TRBD1|TRBJ1-5|-|TRBV19
TGTGCCAGTAGTATAGAGGGACAGGGGGCCCGAAGTCGCAATCAGCCCCAGCATTTT
CASSIEGQGARSRNQPQHF
>-|TRBJ2-5|-|TRBV19
TGTGCCAGTACCTCGGGGACCCAGTACTTC
CASTSGTQYF
>TRBD1|TRBJ2-3|-|TRBV29-1
TGCAGCGTTCCTCCCGGGACAGGGGGCACAGATACGCAGTATTTT
CSVPPGTGGTDTQYF
>TRBD2|TRBJ2-5|-|TRBV7-2
TGTGCCAGCAGCTTAGTAGGACTAGCGGGAGGAGGAGAGACCCAGTACTTC
CASSLVGLAGGGETQYF
>-|TRBJ1-5|-|TRBV7-8
TGTGCCAGCAGCCCCTCAGGGCCGGACGGGGGATGGCCCCAGCATTTT
CASSPSGPDGGWPQHF
>-|TRBJ1-3|-|TRBV6-6
TGTGCCAGCAAGAGCACAGTGGTAAACTCTGGAAACACCATATATTTT
CASKSTVVNSGNTIYF
>TRBD2|TRBJ2-2|once|TRBV29-1
TGCAGCGTGGGGCTAGCGGGAGGATCCAACACCGGGGAGCTGTTTTTT
CSVGLAGGSNTGELFF
>-|TRBJ2-1|-|TRBV15
TGTGCCACCAGCAGGGGCGGGGCGGAGCAGTACAATGAGCAGTTCTTC
CATSRGGAEQYNEQFF
>-|TRBJ1-2|-|TRBV5-6
TGTGCCAGCAGCCCCGGACAGAAAGCCTATGGCTACACCTTC
CASSPGQKAYGYTF
>-|TRBJ1-1|-|TRBV10-3
TGTGCCATCAGCGGGGGGGCCACTGAAGCTTTCTTT
CAISGGATEAFF
>-|TRBJ2-5|-|TRBV7-9
TGTGCCAGCTTCGGTACAGGCGGGCCGGAGACCCAGTACTTC
CASFGTGGPETQYF
>-|TRBJ2-5|-|TRBV5-4
TGTGCCAGCAGCTTGGTGGCAGGGGGGCAAGAGACCCAGTACTTC
CASSLVAGGQETQYF
>-|TRBJ2-1|-|TRBV27
TGTGCCAGCAGTTCTCCGGACAGAGGATACAATGAGCAGTTCTTC
CASSSPDRGYNEQFF
>-|TRBJ2-3|-|TRBV9
TGTGCCAGCAGCGTAGCCACGGATACGCAGTATTTT
CASSVATDTQYF
>-|TRBJ1-3|-|TRBV4-1
TGCGCCAGCAGCCAAGGGGGTACCTCTGGAAACACCATATATTTT
CASSQGGTSGNTIYF
>TRBD1|TRBJ2-3|-|TRBV5-6
TGTGCCAGCAGCTCGACAGGGTACACAGATACGCAGTATTTT
CASSSTGYTDTQYF
>TRBD1|TRBJ2-7|few|TRBV4-2
TGTGCCAGCAGCCAAGACATAGGGACAGCAGACGAGCAGTACTTC
CASSQDIGTADEQYF
>TRBD1|TRBJ2-5|-|TRBV2
TGTGCCAGCAGCCACGGGGACAGGGGACAAGAGACCCAGTACTTC
CASSHGDRGQETQYF
>TRBD2|TRBJ2-3|-|TRBV3-1/TRBV3-2
TGTGCCAGCATACTAGCGGGGGGGCCGGGAGATACGCAGTATTTT
CASILAGGPGDTQYF
>-|TRBJ2-1|-|TRBV13
TGTGCCAGCAGCGCTCCTTCCTACAATGAGCAGTTCTTC
CASSAPSYNEQFF
>-|TRBJ2-1|-|TRBV4-1
TGCGCCAGCAGCCAAGAAGTTGCGGACCAGAGGTTCTTC
CASSQEVADQRFF
>-|TRBJ2-3|-|TRBV7-2
TGTGCCAGCAGCTTAGACCCCATGGGGGATACGCAGTATTTT
CASSLDPMGDTQYF
>TRBD1|TRBJ1-5|-|TRBV5-6
TGTGCCAGCAGCTCTTGGACAGGGGTTTATCAGCCCCAGCATTTT
CASSSWTGVYQPQHF
>-|TRBJ1-2|-|TRBV15
TGTGCCACCAGCAGAGATCGGGGGGATTATGGCTACACCTTC
CATSRDRGDYGYTF
>TRBD2|TRBJ2-3|-|TRBV5-1
TGCGCCAGCAGCGCCGCGGCCCTAGCGGGTGGCACAGATACGCAGTATTTT
CASSAAALAGGTDTQYF
>TRBD2|TRBJ2-3|-|TRBV7-2
TGTGCCAGCAGCTTGGGGACTAGCGGGGAGGCAACGCAGTATTTT
CASSLGTSGEATQYF
>-|TRBJ1-1|-|TRBV5-1
TGTGCCAGCAGCTTATCAGGCCCGTCTGGAGCTTTCTTT
CASSLSGPSGAFF
>-|TRBJ1-3|-|TRBV2
TGTGCCAGCAGCGCCATGAGGGCCGCGATCTCTGGAAACACCATATATTTT
CASSAMRAAISGNTIYF
>-|TRBJ1-1|-|TRBV5-4
TGTGCCAGCGGCAGACCGACGAACACTGAAGCTTTCTTT
CASGRPTNTEAFF
>-|TRBJ2-2|once|TRBV21-1
TGTGCCAGCAGCAAAGGGACAGGGAGGGACACCGGGGAGCTGTTTTTT
CASSKGTGRDTGELFF
>-|TRBJ2-4|-|TRBV6-2/TRBV6-3
TGTGCCAGCAGTGGAAAAGGGACTGCCCGTTACTTC
CASSGKGTARYF
>-|TRBJ1-1|-|TRBV29-1
TGCAGCGCGGGGAAATGGAACACTGAAGCTTTCTTT
CSAGKWNTEAFF
>-|TRBJ2-5|-|TRBV19
TGTGCCAGTAGTACATCCGGGACACCCCAAGAGACCCAGTACTTC
CASSTSGTPQETQYF